The rows below give T cell receptor beta chains drawn from one sample of a study of blood T cell repertoires in COVID-19. Sequencing used immunoSEQ multiplex PCR; TCRdb keeps in-frame clones, though not all of them. Found here are 300,000 to 400,000 clones, 75% to 90% of them singletons; the top ten hold around 5%. The sequencing sample was made of PBMCs or T cells enriched from blood (not recorded which). The receptors derive from a man under 40 who had recovered from COVID-19. The CDR3 runs from the conserved cysteine through the conserved F or W. Fields, in order: V gene, CDR3 length, CDR3 protein.

>TRBV5-1|14
CASKVSGLNTEAFF
>TRBV30|15
CAWSEGTGSNQPQHF
>TRBV3-1/TRBV3-2|14
CASSQTGLQETQYF
>TRBV6-5|14
CASNSLASGETQYF
>TRBV9|15
CASSPTSGGGTGQFF
>TRBV9|15
CASSVDRSMNYGYTF
>TRBV4-1|16
CASSRATGGISYEQYF
>TRBV11-2|12
CASSLTGETQYF
>TRBV11-2|13
CASSNTGTGRAFF
>TRBV10-3|16
CAISPVRTGANYGYTF
>TRBV7-8|15
CASSHSFSGANVLTF
>TRBV3-1/TRBV3-2|14
CASSQVRGGTEAFF
>TRBV5-8|14
CASNRQGSTDTQYF
>TRBV7-2|14
CASSPGTTNYGYTF
>TRBV6-1|15
CASSELRSLRDTIYF
>TRBV4-1|15
CASSFLHLSNQPQHF
>TRBV11-2|13
CASSSGYNSPLHF
>TRBV3-1/TRBV3-2|15
CASSLKRGSTDTQYF
>TRBV5-1|15
CASSLSGDLADTQYF
>TRBV2|14
CASSEGQGISPLHF
>TRBV6-1|18
CASSATPGTGKSNQPQHF
>TRBV19|14
CASSIGVGNQPQHF
>TRBV9|14
CASSFGGLGDTQYF
>TRBV7-9|16
CASSLASGGSADTQYF
>TRBV2|13
CASRQGAGQPQHF
>TRBV6-1|12
CASSEVEETQYF
>TRBV5-4|14
CASSTGGYTDTQYF
>TRBV7-8|14
CASSSRDRGYGYTF